The source of this T cell receptor beta chain is a study of blood T cell repertoires in COVID-19. On the study more broadly: Sites in the United States, Italy and Spain provided acute and convalescent COVID-19 samples. Nucleic acid was either cDNA or gDNA, and it came from T cells, B-cell-depleted T cells, or PBMCs.

This CDR3 contains 13 residues. Germline CDR1 and CDR2: MNHEY and SVGAGI. V trimming: 6 bases; J trimming: 8 bases; junction bases outside the gene matches: 6. As originally analysed: Scientists estimated how many nucleated cells there were by amplifying reference gene primers. Libraries were prepared by immunoSEQ multiplex PCR; TCRdb keeps only in-frame clonotypes and omits some of them. Clone size and the V and J calls come from that table; the DNA yielded D and trimming. The repertoire holds around 240,000 clones, with around 87% as singletons. This TCR came from a woman in her 30s who had recovered from COVID-19. The sample comprised peripheral blood. The rearrangement joins TRBV6-5 to TRBJ1-2, with TRBD1 matching 10 bases. Written as DNA, the CDR3 is TGTGCCAGCAGCACGACAGGGGGCGGGGGCTACACCTTC. As protein: CASSTTGGGGYTF.